One and the same sample provided the 25 T cell receptor beta chains below, sequenced in a study of STAT5B mutations in CD4+ large granular lymphocyte leukemia. Here immunoSEQ multiplex PCR was the method, and the copy in TCRdb shows in-frame clones only, minus some. The sample lists tens of thousands of clones, roughly 70% seen once, with 1.5% to 2% in the top ten. Specimen: CD4+ T cells from blood buffy coats. The receptors here all came from a human donor in good health.

This chain connects TRBV29-1 to TRBJ1-6; TRBD1 matches at 7 bases. Germline V lookup: CDR1 SQVTM, CDR2 ANQGSEA. The CDR3 is made up of 14 amino acids. The ends lost 0 bases at V and 9 bases at J; junction bases unmatched: 5. DNA for the CDR3: TGCAGCGTTGAAGATGACAGGGATGGTTCACCCCTCCACTTT. Translating gives CSVEDDRDGSPLHF.

The chain joins TRBV25-1 to TRBJ2-7, with D tentatively TRBD1 or TRBD2 (5 bases each). The CDR3 consists of 13 residues. The V end was cut by 0 bases, the J end by 4 bases, with 7 bases between. Germline CDR1 and CDR2: MGHDK and SYGVNS. CDR3 sequence reads: CASSEYGGYEQYF. The CDR3 DNA follows: TGTGCCAGCAGTGAATATGGGGGATACGAGCAGTACTTC.

The chain employs TRBV5-8 and TRBJ1-4; D is possibly TRBD1 (5 bases). CDR1 and CDR2 (germline): SGHTS, YDEGEE. This CDR3 comprises 14 residues. V was cut by 4 bases and J by 4 bases, with 11 bases left in between. The CDR3 DNA is TGTGCCAGCAGCCCCGACAGTCGTAATGAAAAACTGTTTTTT. Protein: CASSPDSRNEKLFF.

The chain couples TRBV19 to TRBJ1-2, with 8 bases identical to TRBD1. The CDR3 runs 13 residues. The germline V gene encodes CDR1 LNHDA and CDR2 SQIVND (reference sequence). Trimming at V came to 10 bases and at J to 6 bases, leaving 10 bases not matched to a gene. The CDR3 coding sequence is TGTGCCATTTCGGACAGGGAATGGGATGGCTACACCTTC. The encoded protein is CAISDREWDGYTF.

The rearrangement uses TRBV5-1 and TRBJ2-3; D remains ambiguous. Germline lookup yields CDR1 SGHRS and CDR2 YFSETQ. The CDR3 is 13 residues long. V was shortened by 0 bases and J by 6 bases, with 8 bases between the two germline ends. The CDR3 protein is CASSLAQGDTQYF. As DNA, the CDR3 is TGCGCCAGCAGCTTGGCCCAAGGCGATACGCAGTATTTT.

The chain couples TRBV5-1 to TRBJ2-6; D unclear. The CDR3 has 15 amino acids. V was shortened by 3 bases and J by 4 bases, with 11 bases between the two germline ends. Per germline, CDR1 SGHRS and CDR2 YFSETQ. CDR3 nucleotides: TGCGCCAGCAGCTCTACAGTTACAGGGGCCAACGTCCTGACTTTC. Amino acids: CASSSTVTGANVLTF.

V is TRBV28 and J is TRBJ2-7; D possibly corresponds to TRBD2 (6 bases). Germline CDR1 MDHEN, CDR2 SYDVKM. The CDR3 contains 16 residues. The V and J ends lost 2 bases and 2 bases respectively, with 16 bases between them. CDR3 DNA sequence: TGTGCCAGCAGTTTAGGAGGGGCAGGCTCGGCCTACGAGCAGTACTTC. It specifies CASSLGGAGSAYEQYF. Full variable domain (remainder filled in from reference TRBV28 and TRBJ2-7): DVKVTQSSRYLVKRTGEKVFLECVQDMDHENMFWYRQDPGLGLRLIYFSYDVKMKEKGDIPEGYSVSREKKERFSLILESASTNQTSMYLCASSLGGAGSAYEQYFGPGTRLTVT.

The chain recombines TRBV29-1 with TRBJ2-3, with D possibly matching TRBD1 (6 bases). Germline lookup yields CDR1 SQVTM and CDR2 ANQGSEA. CDR3 length: 13 amino acids. Trimming pared 4 bases from V and 5 bases from J, leaving 13 bases between. The CDR3 nucleotides are TGCAGCGTTGCCCCACAGGGAATAGATACGCAGTATTTT. This gives the protein CSVAPQGIDTQYF.

This clone appeared a few times. This chain joins TRBV9 and TRBJ2-1; tentatively, D is TRBD1 (6 bases). The length of the CDR3 is 15 residues. CDR1 is SGDLS and CDR2 is YYNGEE in the germline V gene. Trimming cost V 4 bases and J 4 bases, with 15 bases left between them. CDR3 sequence reads: CASSIQGLPYNEQFF. The CDR3 region has the DNA TGTGCCAGCAGCATACAGGGTCTCCCGTACAATGAGCAGTTCTTC.

V gene TRBV28 combines with J gene TRBJ1-2, with D possibly matching TRBD1 (6 bases). The CDR3 sequence is 20 residues long. Trimming shortened V by 6 bases and J by 0 bases, and 29 bases separated the two germline ends. Germline assignment: CDR1 MDHEN and CDR2 SYDVKM. CDR3 sequence: CASRSWTAQREYGANYGYTF. CDR3 DNA sequence: TGTGCCAGCAGATCATGGACAGCTCAGAGAGAGTATGGAGCTAACTATGGCTACACCTTC.

Only a few counts were recorded for this clone. The chain is built from TRBV5-1 and TRBJ1-3; maybe TRBD1 (5 bases). Trimming took 1 base from V and 2 from J, leaving 16 bases between them. CDR1 is SGHRS, CDR2 YFSETQ, per germline. The CDR3 has 17 amino acids. The CDR3, as DNA: TGCGCCAGCAGCTTGCTACTTGGGACCAACGCTGGAAACACCATATATTTT. Encoded protein: CASSLLLGTNAGNTIYF.

This chain connects TRBV7-2 to TRBJ2-7, with 7 bases matching TRBD1. Germline CDR1 SGHTA, CDR2 FQGNSA. CDR3 length: 13 residues. The junction had 7 bases not matched to a gene; V was cut back by 4 bases and J by 7 bases. The CDR3 nucleotides read TGTGCCAGCAGCTCTGCGACAGGGTATGAGCAGTACTTC. Translated, it gives CASSSATGYEQYF.

The chain couples TRBV10-3 to TRBJ1-1; 7 bases align to TRBD1. Germline V lookup: CDR1 ENHRY, CDR2 SYGVKD. The V gene end was trimmed by 7 bases and the J gene end by 1 base; junction bases not matched to a gene: 12. CDR3 length: 16 residues. The CDR3 loop reads CAIIPGGTGANTEAFF. The CDR3 DNA reads as TGTGCCATCATTCCCGGGGGAACAGGGGCGAACACTGAAGCTTTCTTT.

The rearrangement links TRBV5-5 to TRBJ1-1; TRBD1 matches at 7 bases. Germline V gene lookup returns CDR1 SGHKS and CDR2 YYEKEE (reference sequence). The CDR3 spans 14 residues. With V trimmed by 1 base and J by 5 bases, 5 bases remained unmatched. CDR3 bases: TGTGCCAGCAGCTTGCGGCAGGGGGGGACTGAAGCTTTCTTT. The encoded protein is CASSLRQGGTEAFF.

The V and J genes are TRBV4-3 and TRBJ2-5; tentatively, D is TRBD2 (5 bases). CDR1 LGHNA and CDR2 YSLEER come from the germline V gene. The CDR3 loop spans 14 amino acids. V was pared by 4 bases and J by 5 bases, with 14 bases between. The CDR3 DNA reads TGCGCCAGCAGCCCGGACTCCCTAGGGGAGACCCAGTACTTC. Its translation is CASSPDSLGETQYF.

The chain joins TRBV7-2 to TRBJ1-6; D is uncertain. V was trimmed by 4 bases and J by 6 bases, leaving 4 bases between them. The CDR3 consists of 12 residues. Germline values: CDR1 SGHTA, CDR2 FQGNSA. As DNA, the CDR3 is TGTGCCAGCAGCTCCATTAATTCACCCCTCCACTTT. It yields the protein CASSSINSPLHF. The full variable domain, in which reference TRBV7-2 and TRBJ1-6 provide the parts outside the CDR3, is GAGVSQSPSNKVTEKGKDVELRCDPISGHTALYWYRQSLGQGLEFLIYFQGNSAPDKSGLPSDRFSAERTGGSVSTLTIQRTQQEDSAVYLCASSSINSPLHFGNGTRLTVT.

The chain recombines TRBV19 with TRBJ2-1; the D gene is possibly TRBD2 (6 bases). Per germline, CDR1 LNHDA and CDR2 SQIVND (reference sequence). The CDR3 totals 16 residues. Trimming removed 3 bases at V and 0 bases at J, with 12 bases between. The CDR3 reads CASSIGWRGSYNEQFF. The CDR3 DNA reads TGTGCCAGTAGTATTGGATGGCGGGGCTCCTACAATGAGCAGTTCTTC.

The J gene is TRBJ1-2, the V gene TRBV11-2; no clear D gene. Germline V gives CDR1 SGHAT, CDR2 FQNNGV. The CDR3 contains 14 residues. With 6 bases removed from V and 1 base from J, the gap between germline ends came to 12 bases. The CDR3 nucleotides read TGTGCCAGCAGGCTTGACACGGTTAACTATGGCTACACCTTC. Its protein is CASRLDTVNYGYTF.

The chain is built from TRBV5-1 and TRBJ1-2; 7 bases are shared with TRBD1. The CDR3 has 14 residues. Germline-derived CDR1 and CDR2 are SGHRS and YFSETQ. Unmatched junction bases numbered 5, after V lost 0 bases and J lost 6 bases. The CDR3 protein is CASSLGQGTDGYTF. The CDR3 DNA sequence: TGCGCCAGCAGCTTGGGTCAGGGGACAGATGGCTACACCTTC.

The chain is built from TRBV7-9 and TRBJ2-2, with 16 nucleotides matching TRBD2. After removal of 5 bases from V and 6 bases from J, the junction contained 3 bases not matched to a gene. CDR3 length equals 16 residues. The germline CDR1 and CDR2 sequences are SEHNR and FQNEAQ (reference sequence). CDR3 sequence (DNA): TGTGCCAGCAGCCCCGGGACTAGCGGGGGGGCCGGGGAGCTGTTTTTT. It translates to CASSPGTSGGAGELFF.

The V call is TRBV10-3, the J call TRBJ2-5, with D perhaps TRBD1 (5 bases). CDR1 ENHRY and CDR2 SYGVKD come from the germline V gene. The ends were cut back, 6 bases at V and 1 base at J, with 12 bases in the middle. This CDR3 region has 14 residues. The CDR3 DNA reads TGTGCCATCAGCTATCTTAGGGGCCAAGAGACCCAGTACTTC. Translating it yields CAISYLRGQETQYF.

CDR3 protein: CASSPEGMGGSYSNQPQHF. In DNA form, the CDR3 reads TGTGCCAGCTCACCAGAAGGTATGGGGGGCAGTTATAGCAATCAGCCCCAGCATTTT. The chain carries TRBV18 and TRBJ1-5; the D gene is possibly TRBD1 (6 bases). The germline gives CDR1 KGHSH, CDR2 LQKENI. The CDR3 covers 19 residues. V was clipped by 2 bases and J by 0 bases, with 20 bases between them.

The table lists this clone with a few counts. This chain uses TRBV19 with TRBJ1-2; maybe TRBD1 (5 bases). In germline, CDR1 is LNHDA, CDR2 SQIVND (reference sequence). The CDR3 sequence is 14 residues long. V dropped 5 bases and J dropped 6 bases, with 16 bases sitting between them. The CDR3 reads CASSPLDGADGYTF. The CDR3 DNA follows: TGTGCCAGTAGTCCCCTCGACGGGGCGGATGGCTACACCTTC.

As DNA, the CDR3 is TGTGCCAGTACCCGGACAGGGTCGGGGTACCAAGAGACCCAGTACTTC. Its translation: CASTRTGSGYQETQYF. The rearrangement uses TRBV19 and TRBJ2-5; TRBD1 aligns across 8 bases. The germline CDR1 and CDR2 sequences are LNHDA and SQIVND (reference sequence). The length of the CDR3 is 16 residues. Trimming removed 7 bases from V and 0 bases from J; junction bases left unmatched: 10.

The gene calls are TRBV4-2 and TRBJ2-6, with a weak D call TRBD1 (6 bases). Germline CDR1 is LGHNA and CDR2 is YNFKEQ. The CDR3 runs 18 residues. The V end lost 2 bases, the J end lost 0 bases, and 14 bases lay between the germline ends. The CDR3 region has the DNA TGTGCCAGCAGCCAAACAGACAGGTTTCGCTCTGGGGCCAACGTCCTGACTTTC. It codes for CASSQTDRFRSGANVLTF.